These T cell receptor beta chains were read from a single sample in a study of blood T cell repertoires in COVID-19. The method was immunoSEQ multiplex PCR; TCRdb's version includes in-frame clones alone and lacks a portion of them. This sample yields around 83,000 clones, of which around 89% are seen a single time; around 14% belongs to the top ten. Material for sequencing was peripheral blood. The source is a man between 65 and 85 years old with active or convalescent COVID-19. Both conserved end residues are part of each CDR3. The order of the fields is D gene, clone size, V gene, J gene, CDR3 protein, CDR3 DNA. D genes are given only for firm matches. A clone size is listed for some rows: how often the clone was seen (once, few, many), or a class if it is expanded.

d_call: -; clone_size: -; v_call: TRBV24-1; j_call: TRBJ2-7; cdr3_aa: CATSGLTDEQYF; cdr3_nt: TGTGCCACCAGTGGACTTACGGACGAGCAGTACTTC
d_call: TRBD1; clone_size: -; v_call: TRBV12-5; j_call: TRBJ2-3; cdr3_aa: CASGLQGADTQYF; cdr3_nt: TGTGCTAGTGGTTTACAGGGGGCGGATACGCAGTATTTT
d_call: TRBD1; clone_size: -; v_call: TRBV18; j_call: TRBJ2-3; cdr3_aa: CASSPRTGAKDTQYF; cdr3_nt: TGTGCCAGCTCACCACGGACAGGGGCCAAAGATACGCAGTATTTT
d_call: TRBD1; clone_size: -; v_call: TRBV9; j_call: TRBJ1-2; cdr3_aa: CASSADDTTGVFGYTF; cdr3_nt: TGTGCCAGCAGCGCGGACGATACGACAGGGGTTTTCGGCTACACCTTC
d_call: -; clone_size: once; v_call: TRBV3-1/TRBV3-2; j_call: TRBJ2-4; cdr3_aa: CASSLQAGLDIQYF; cdr3_nt: TGTGCCAGCAGCTTGCAAGCAGGACTGGACATTCAGTACTTC
d_call: -; clone_size: once; v_call: TRBV24-1; j_call: TRBJ2-1; cdr3_aa: CATSDFTGPSYNEQFF; cdr3_nt: TGTGCCACCAGTGATTTCACGGGTCCCTCCTACAATGAGCAGTTCTTC
d_call: TRBD1; clone_size: once; v_call: TRBV6-5; j_call: TRBJ1-1; cdr3_aa: CASRATGSDTEAFF; cdr3_nt: TGTGCCAGCAGGGCGACAGGGTCGGACACTGAAGCTTTCTTT
d_call: -; clone_size: -; v_call: TRBV28; j_call: TRBJ1-4; cdr3_aa: CASGAYNEKLFF; cdr3_nt: TGTGCCAGCGGTGCCTATAATGAAAAACTGTTTTTT
d_call: -; clone_size: -; v_call: TRBV18; j_call: TRBJ2-5; cdr3_aa: CASSSGVQETQYF; cdr3_nt: TGTGCCAGCTCATCCGGGGTCCAAGAGACCCAGTACTTC
d_call: -; clone_size: -; v_call: TRBV28; j_call: TRBJ1-1; cdr3_aa: CASSSGSGARTEAFF; cdr3_nt: TGTGCCAGCAGCTCCGGGAGCGGGGCGCGTACTGAAGCTTTCTTT
d_call: -; clone_size: -; v_call: TRBV24-1; j_call: TRBJ2-2; cdr3_aa: CATSDPQTDTGELFF; cdr3_nt: TGTGCCACCAGTGATCCTCAGACAGACACCGGGGAGCTGTTTTTT
d_call: -; clone_size: -; v_call: TRBV4-1; j_call: TRBJ1-2; cdr3_aa: CASSPRDITSPKGTVYGYTF; cdr3_nt: TGCGCCAGCAGCCCTCGGGACATTACATCTCCGAAAGGTACGGTCTATGGCTACACCTTC
d_call: -; clone_size: -; v_call: TRBV6-5; j_call: TRBJ1-5; cdr3_aa: CASRQGTGPQHF; cdr3_nt: TGTGCCAGCAGGCAGGGTACTGGGCCCCAGCATTTT
d_call: -; clone_size: -; v_call: TRBV7-2; j_call: TRBJ2-4; cdr3_aa: CASSLDPQGNIQYF; cdr3_nt: TGTGCCAGCAGCTTAGACCCCCAGGGGAACATTCAGTACTTC
d_call: TRBD1; clone_size: -; v_call: TRBV6-2/TRBV6-3; j_call: TRBJ1-2; cdr3_aa: CASSVGTGAGYTF; cdr3_nt: TGTGCCAGCAGTGTCGGGACAGGGGCTGGCTACACCTTC
d_call: -; clone_size: -; v_call: TRBV20-1; j_call: TRBJ1-1; cdr3_aa: CSASDPKTLNTEAFF; cdr3_nt: TGCAGTGCTAGTGATCCGAAGACATTGAACACTGAAGCTTTCTTT
d_call: -; clone_size: -; v_call: TRBV30; j_call: TRBJ2-3; cdr3_aa: CAWRSLVTDTQYF; cdr3_nt: TGTGCCTGGAGATCACTGGTTACAGATACGCAGTATTTT
d_call: TRBD1; clone_size: -; v_call: TRBV6-5; j_call: TRBJ2-5; cdr3_aa: CASRPRGTGTQYF; cdr3_nt: TGTGCCAGCAGACCCAGGGGGACAGGGACCCAGTACTTC
d_call: TRBD2; clone_size: -; v_call: TRBV19; j_call: TRBJ2-2; cdr3_aa: CASTGLAGIGELFF; cdr3_nt: TGTGCCAGTACGGGACTAGCGGGTATCGGGGAGCTGTTTTTT
d_call: TRBD2; clone_size: once; v_call: TRBV5-1; j_call: TRBJ2-7; cdr3_aa: CASSSGTSGTETKQYF; cdr3_nt: TGCGCCAGCAGCTCCGGGACTAGCGGGACCGAGACGAAGCAGTACTTC
d_call: TRBD1; clone_size: -; v_call: TRBV18; j_call: TRBJ1-2; cdr3_aa: CASSPDRGSNYGYTF; cdr3_nt: TGTGCCAGCTCACCCGACAGGGGTTCTAACTATGGCTACACCTTC
d_call: -; clone_size: -; v_call: TRBV6-2/TRBV6-3; j_call: TRBJ1-2; cdr3_aa: CASSSTGSPYYGYTF; cdr3_nt: TGTGCCAGCAGTTCTACAGGGAGCCCTTACTATGGCTACACCTTC
d_call: -; clone_size: -; v_call: TRBV3-1/TRBV3-2; j_call: TRBJ2-2; cdr3_aa: CASSQIEWNTGELFF; cdr3_nt: TGTGCCAGCAGCCAAATTGAGTGGAACACCGGGGAGCTGTTTTTT
d_call: -; clone_size: -; v_call: TRBV5-1; j_call: TRBJ1-1; cdr3_aa: CASSPNTGGAEAFF; cdr3_nt: TGCGCCAGCAGCCCCAACACGGGGGGAGCTGAAGCTTTCTTT
d_call: -; clone_size: -; v_call: TRBV21-1; j_call: TRBJ2-1; cdr3_aa: CASSKVVVGREGFHNEQFF; cdr3_nt: TGTGCCAGCAGCAAAGTTGTAGTAGGGCGGGAGGGCTTCCACAATGAGCAGTTCTTC
d_call: -; clone_size: once; v_call: TRBV20-1; j_call: TRBJ1-2; cdr3_aa: CSTQANYGYTF; cdr3_nt: TGCAGTACCCAGGCTAACTATGGCTACACCTTC
d_call: TRBD1; clone_size: -; v_call: TRBV18; j_call: TRBJ1-6; cdr3_aa: CASSLGQHNSPLHF; cdr3_nt: TGTGCCAGCTCACTGGGACAGCATAATTCACCCCTCCACTTT
d_call: TRBD1; clone_size: -; v_call: TRBV28; j_call: TRBJ2-7; cdr3_aa: CASSPPGTGYEQYF; cdr3_nt: TGTGCCAGCAGTCCTCCCGGGACAGGGTACGAGCAGTACTTC
d_call: -; clone_size: -; v_call: TRBV6-2/TRBV6-3; j_call: TRBJ1-2; cdr3_aa: CASSWTQGSGISGGYTF; cdr3_nt: TGTGCCAGCAGCTGGACACAGGGTTCAGGAATTTCAGGTGGCTACACCTTC
d_call: TRBD1; clone_size: -; v_call: TRBV6-5; j_call: TRBJ1-1; cdr3_aa: CACTGVNTEAFF; cdr3_nt: TGTGCTTGCACAGGGGTGAACACTGAAGCTTTCTTT
d_call: TRBD2; clone_size: -; v_call: TRBV7-3; j_call: TRBJ2-1; cdr3_aa: CASSPSGTSGNEQFF; cdr3_nt: TGTGCCAGCAGCCCCTCGGGGACTAGCGGGAATGAGCAGTTCTTC
d_call: -; clone_size: -; v_call: TRBV9; j_call: TRBJ2-1; cdr3_aa: CASSVGSGSYNEQFF; cdr3_nt: TGTGCCAGCAGCGTAGGGTCGGGTTCCTACAATGAGCAGTTCTTC
d_call: TRBD2; clone_size: -; v_call: TRBV27; j_call: TRBJ2-1; cdr3_aa: CATKLGTNSYNEQFF; cdr3_nt: TGTGCCACAAAACTGGGGACTAACTCCTACAATGAGCAGTTCTTC
d_call: TRBD1; clone_size: -; v_call: TRBV7-3; j_call: TRBJ1-2; cdr3_aa: CASSPGQGAHYGYTF; cdr3_nt: TGTGCCAGCAGCCCTGGACAGGGGGCTCACTATGGCTACACCTTC
d_call: TRBD1; clone_size: -; v_call: TRBV4-1; j_call: TRBJ1-6; cdr3_aa: CASSRGGQGGNSPLHF; cdr3_nt: TGCGCCAGCAGCCGAGGAGGACAGGGTGGGAATTCACCCCTCCACTTT
d_call: -; clone_size: -; v_call: TRBV5-4; j_call: TRBJ1-1; cdr3_aa: CASTTRQIHRNTEAFF; cdr3_nt: TGTGCCAGCACCACGCGACAGATCCATCGGAACACTGAAGCTTTCTTT
d_call: -; clone_size: few; v_call: TRBV4-1; j_call: TRBJ2-7; cdr3_aa: CASSQDEGGSYEQYF; cdr3_nt: TGCGCCAGCAGCCAAGACGAGGGAGGCTCCTACGAGCAGTACTTC
d_call: TRBD1; clone_size: -; v_call: TRBV19; j_call: TRBJ1-1; cdr3_aa: CVPAGQGTDTEAFF; cdr3_nt: TGTGTCCCTGCGGGACAGGGTACGGACACTGAAGCTTTCTTT
d_call: -; clone_size: -; v_call: TRBV11-2; j_call: TRBJ1-1; cdr3_aa: CASSRGVNTEAFF; cdr3_nt: TGTGCCAGCAGCCGGGGGGTGAACACTGAAGCTTTCTTT
d_call: TRBD1; clone_size: few; v_call: TRBV6-5; j_call: TRBJ1-2; cdr3_aa: CASSYSAQGGYGYTF; cdr3_nt: TGTGCCAGCAGTTACAGTGCACAGGGGGGCTATGGCTACACCTTC
d_call: -; clone_size: -; v_call: TRBV2; j_call: TRBJ2-7; cdr3_aa: CASTAGREQYF; cdr3_nt: TGTGCCAGCACGGCAGGGCGGGAGCAGTACTTC
d_call: -; clone_size: -; v_call: TRBV28; j_call: TRBJ1-4; cdr3_aa: CASSFSTTNEKLFF; cdr3_nt: TGTGCCAGCAGTTTTTCCACAACTAATGAAAAACTGTTTTTT
d_call: -; clone_size: -; v_call: TRBV5-1; j_call: TRBJ1-6; cdr3_aa: CASSLESGSGSPLHF; cdr3_nt: TGCGCCAGCAGCTTGGAATCCGGGTCGGGTTCACCCCTCCACTTT
d_call: -; clone_size: once; v_call: TRBV15; j_call: TRBJ1-3; cdr3_aa: CATSRGGRENTIYF; cdr3_nt: TGTGCCACCAGCAGAGGAGGACGGGAAAACACCATATATTTT
d_call: -; clone_size: -; v_call: TRBV11-2; j_call: TRBJ2-5; cdr3_aa: CASSLEGRERGTQYF; cdr3_nt: TGTGCCAGCAGCTTAGAAGGACGGGAGAGGGGGACCCAGTACTTC